Listed below are T cell receptor beta chains from one sample, sequenced in a study of control samples from healthy donors and cancer patients. Measured with immunoSEQ multiplex PCR; TCRdb has only the in-frame clones, and not every one. The sample lists some 130,000 clones, around 90% seen once, with approximately 6% in the top ten. Sequenced material: blood. The receptors were gathered from a man aged 18 to 29 in good health. The CDR3 runs from the conserved cysteine through the conserved F or W. D genes are given only for firm matches. Clone size is given for some rows only: seen once, a few or many times, or a class if the clone is expanded.

D gene	J gene	V gene	clone size	CDR3 protein	CDR3 DNA
.	TRBJ1-2	TRBV4-1	few	CASSQDNGFYGYTF	TGCGCCAGCAGCCAAGATAATGGGTTTTACGGCTACACCTTC
.	TRBJ1-1	TRBV29-1	.	CSVVGQGGTEAFF	TGCAGCGTTGTCGGCCAGGGAGGGACTGAAGCTTTCTTT
.	TRBJ1-5	TRBV18	few	CASSPSKDRSNQPQHF	TGTGCCAGCTCACCAAGTAAGGACAGAAGCAATCAGCCCCAGCATTTT
.	TRBJ2-4	TRBV3-1/TRBV3-2	.	CASSQVPKNIQYF	TGTGCCAGCAGCCAAGTTCCCAAAAACATTCAGTACTTC
TRBD1	TRBJ2-5	TRBV2	.	CASSPGQLQETQYF	TGTGCCAGCAGTCCGGGACAGTTACAAGAGACCCAGTACTTC
TRBD1	TRBJ2-7	TRBV4-2	.	CASSQTGVVYEQYF	TGTGCCAGCAGCCAGACAGGGGTCGTCTACGAGCAGTACTTC
.	TRBJ1-1	TRBV25-1	.	CASSEYKHNAEAFF	TGTGCCAGCAGTGAATATAAGCACAATGCTGAAGCTTTCTTT
.	TRBJ2-7	TRBV11-3	.	CASSARLIYEQYF	TGTGCCAGCAGCGCGCGGTTGATCTACGAGCAGTACTTC
.	TRBJ2-2	TRBV7-9	.	CASSFGGGNSNTGELFF	TGTGCCAGCAGCTTCGGCGGAGGAAACTCGAACACCGGGGAGCTGTTTTTT
.	TRBJ2-5	TRBV9	.	CASSVAIQETQYF	TGTGCCAGCAGCGTAGCCATTCAAGAGACCCAGTACTTC
TRBD1	TRBJ1-2	TRBV11-2	.	CASSYDRGDYTF	TGTGCCAGCAGTTACGACAGGGGGGACTACACCTTC
.	TRBJ1-5	TRBV19	.	CASSINKSWSNQPQHF	TGTGCCAGTAGTATAAACAAGTCGTGGAGCAATCAGCCCCAGCATTTT
TRBD1	TRBJ2-7	TRBV25-1	.	CASSSAGTGSSYEQYF	TGTGCCAGCAGTAGCGCCGGGACAGGGTCATCCTACGAGCAGTACTTC
.	TRBJ2-2	TRBV15	.	CATSRDMLQGDTGELFF	TGTGCCACCAGCAGAGATATGCTACAGGGAGACACCGGGGAGCTGTTTTTT
TRBD2	TRBJ2-3	TRBV7-3	.	CASSFLSGGSPDTQYF	TGTGCCAGCAGCTTCCTAAGCGGGGGGTCCCCAGATACGCAGTATTTT
.	TRBJ1-4	TRBV5-4	.	CASSLGTRNEKLFF	TGTGCCAGCAGTCTCGGGACAAGAAATGAAAAACTGTTTTTT
TRBD1	TRBJ2-7	TRBV15	once	CATSRGRDRGYEQYF	TGTGCCACCAGCAGAGGTCGGGACAGGGGCTACGAGCAGTACTTC
.	TRBJ2-1	TRBV29-1	.	CSVEPGRINEQFF	TGCAGCGTTGAGCCTGGACGGATCAATGAGCAGTTCTTC
.	TRBJ2-1	TRBV21-1	once	CASMGVGGGRYNEQFF	TGTGCCAGCATGGGGGTCGGGGGGGGTCGCTACAATGAGCAGTTCTTC
TRBD2	TRBJ2-5	TRBV4-2	once	CASSQAAAGGSETQYF	TGTGCCAGCAGCCAAGCGGCGGCGGGGGGATCGGAGACCCAGTACTTC
.	TRBJ1-2	TRBV5-1	few	CASSLGAGSSGYTF	TGCGCCAGCAGCTTGGGGGCAGGGAGCAGTGGCTACACCTTC
.	TRBJ2-7	TRBV5-1	once	CASSGKGVDEQYF	TGCGCCAGCAGCGGTAAGGGTGTCGACGAGCAGTACTTC
TRBD1	TRBJ2-7	TRBV9	.	CASSVGAGGNTYEQYF	TGTGCCAGCAGCGTCGGGGCAGGGGGTAATACCTACGAGCAGTACTTC
.	TRBJ1-4	TRBV9	once	CASSGGFGKLFF	TGTGCCAGCAGCGGGGGTTTTGGAAAACTGTTTTTT
TRBD2	TRBJ2-1	TRBV5-5	.	CASSPTRDYRGEQFF	TGTGCCAGCAGCCCCACGCGGGACTACCGTGGTGAGCAGTTCTTC
.	TRBJ1-1	TRBV19	.	CASRKDGPNTEAFF	TGTGCCAGTAGAAAGGACGGGCCGAACACTGAAGCTTTCTTT
.	TRBJ1-2	TRBV29-1	.	CSVEQGVGYTF	TGCAGCGTTGAGCAGGGTGTGGGCTACACCTTC
.	TRBJ2-6	TRBV11-3	.	CASSFSGANVLTF	TGTGCCAGCAGCTTCAGTGGGGCCAACGTCCTGACTTTC
TRBD2	TRBJ2-7	TRBV7-2	.	CASSLSAGTYEQYF	TGTGCCAGCAGCTTATCAGCGGGGACCTACGAGCAGTACTTC
TRBD1	TRBJ2-7	TRBV30	.	CAWTSGTGSYEQYF	TGTGCCTGGACCTCCGGGACAGGGAGTTACGAGCAGTACTTC
.	TRBJ1-2	TRBV15	.	CATSREGGAYGYTF	TGTGCCACCAGCAGGGAGGGGGGGGCCTATGGCTACACCTTC
TRBD2	TRBJ2-5	TRBV6-1	once	CASSEVGRGYAGDLGETQYF	TGTGCCAGCAGTGAAGTTGGCCGGGGGTACGCGGGGGACCTAGGAGAGACCCAGTACTTC
.	TRBJ2-5	TRBV6-5	.	CASSYSAGSETQYF	TGTGCCAGCAGTTACTCAGCAGGGTCAGAGACCCAGTACTTC
.	TRBJ2-7	TRBV2	.	CASSEGGESYEQYF	TGTGCCAGCAGTGAAGGAGGCGAGTCCTACGAGCAGTACTTC
TRBD1	TRBJ2-2	TRBV7-9	.	CASSVGTARELFF	TGTGCCAGCAGCGTAGGGACAGCGCGGGAGCTGTTTTTT
TRBD2	TRBJ2-2	TRBV27	.	CASSLPPSGMNTGELFF	TGTGCCAGCAGTTTACCCCCTAGCGGGATGAACACCGGGGAGCTGTTTTTT
.	TRBJ1-1	TRBV7-2	.	CASSLGGNPNTEAFF	TGTGCCAGCAGCTTAGGAGGGAACCCGAACACTGAAGCTTTCTTT